A selection of T cell receptor beta chains follows, all from one sample in a study of shared clonotypes between healthy human individuals. Sequencing was performed with immunoSEQ multiplex PCR; in TCRdb, only in-frame clones are kept and a portion is missing. The table shows approximately 1,000,000 clones, with roughly 80% occurring only once. Sequenced input: memory CD4+ T cells from PBMCs. The receptors stem from a man aged 18 to 29 in good health. Some clones in this sample may be carry-over from other donors' samples. Both conserved end residues are part of each CDR3. The order of the fields is V gene, CDR3 protein.

TRBV7-6 CASSLEQGAIQETQYF
TRBV11-1 CASSPRPGRAAEAFF
TRBV2 CASSGAGAPQETQYF
TRBV5-4 CASSPPLGGHETQYF
TRBV15 CATSREGIQQFF
TRBV5-1 CASSPMRPGDTEAFF
TRBV28 CASSLGGGRSYEQYF
TRBV5-1 CASSLEGHSGEKLFF
TRBV2 CASSLALVQFF
TRBV5-1 CASSFKTSYTSTDTQYF
TRBV11-2 CASIPGRGGGTEAFF
TRBV6-6 CASSPQIGYEQYF
TRBV5-4 CASSPGPGVYEQYF
TRBV5-4 CASSEDPGANYGYTF
TRBV28 CASSLRVSGANVLTF
TRBV19 CASSIDGTQPQHF
TRBV6-5 CASSTRLANEQFF
TRBV19 CASTWADRDGYTF
TRBV6-6 CASKRAGGDTEAFF
TRBV7-2 CASSSALAGAYEQYF
TRBV4-1 CASSHGQEETQYF
TRBV30 CAWSVRFGNTEAFF